The 27 T cell receptor beta chains presented below share a single source sample, sequenced in a study of T cell repertoires in cytomegalovirus infection. Via MiXCR, TCRdb re-called the reads, giving one row per CDR3 protein. The data show 650,000 to 850,000 distinct CDR3 sequences, about 29% seen once. Their target antigens are unknown. The specimen comprised cultured CD8+ T cells from PBMCs, sampled from culture after CMV antigen stimulation. Source of these receptors: a human donor in good health (CMV status not recorded). Some clones in this sample may be carry-over from other donors' samples.

This chain joins TRBV19 and TRBJ2-1; tentative D call: TRBD2 (6 bases). Trimming took 5 bases from V and 3 from J, leaving 14 bases between them. The CDR3 contains 15 residues. Germline lookup yields CDR1 LNHDA and CDR2 SQIVND (reference sequence). The CDR3 DNA reads TGTGCCAGTAGTCCCCCCGTGGGGGGCTACAATGAGCAGTTCTTC. It yields the protein CASSPPVGGYNEQFF.

This clonotype was seen just once. V gene TRBV12-5 combines with J gene TRBJ2-1; the D is unclear. From germline, CDR1 is LGHNT and CDR2 FRNRAP. The V and J ends lost 7 bases and 7 bases respectively, with 14 bases between them. The CDR3 sequence is 13 residues long. The chain's CDR3 is CASAPPLVNEQFF. CDR3 nucleotide sequence: TGTGCTAGTGCCCCACCTCTGGTAAATGAGCAGTTCTTC.

The CDR3 DNA follows: TGTGCCAGCAGTGCTCTTACAGGGGTTAACACTGAAGCTTTCTTT. It translates to CASSALTGVNTEAFF. The chain joins TRBV2 to TRBJ1-1, with TRBD1 identical over 7 bases. The CDR3 has 15 amino acids. V was pared by 4 bases and J by 2 bases, with 7 bases of the junction left unmatched. CDR1 and CDR2 (germline): SNHLY, FYNNEI.

The rearrangement uses TRBV7-6 and TRBJ2-1; 10 bases fit TRBD2. The trim removed 11 bases at V and 4 bases at J, leaving 5 bases unmatched. The CDR3 runs 13 residues. Germline CDR1 reads SGHVS; CDR2 reads FNYEAQ. This CDR3 is CAGWTSGYNEQFF. In DNA form, the CDR3 reads TGTGCCGGCTGGACTAGCGGTTACAATGAGCAGTTCTTC.

The CDR3 sequence: CASRLSGGSTDTQYF. The CDR3 DNA reads TGTGCCAGCAGACTTAGCGGGGGGAGCACAGATACGCAGTATTTT. The J gene is TRBJ2-3, the V gene TRBV7-9; 10 positions agree with TRBD2. V lost 6 bases and J lost 0; bases outside the gene matches: 3. The germline CDR1 and CDR2 sequences are SEHNR and FQNEAQ (reference sequence). This CDR3 comprises 15 residues.

This chain links TRBV7-9 with TRBJ2-7; tentative D call: TRBD1 (6 bases). Germline CDR1 SEHNR, CDR2 FQNEAQ (reference sequence). V was pared by 1 base and J by 6 bases, with 10 bases between. The CDR3 sequence is 13 residues long. The CDR3 nucleotides read TGTGCCAGCAGCTTAGGACAGGCGGGCGAGCAGTACGTC. Translated, it gives CASSLGQAGEQYV.

This clonotype has only a few counts. The rearrangement links TRBV12-3 or TRBV12-4 to TRBJ1-5, with D perhaps TRBD1 (6 bases). V was cut by 5 bases and J by 14 bases, with 19 bases left in between. There are 13 residues in the CDR3. The CDR3 DNA reads as TGTGCCAGCAGTCCCAAAGACAGGTTCCCTAAGCATTTT. Protein: CASSPKDRFPKHF.

The CDR3 nucleotides read TGTGCCAGCAGCTTAAGGGGCCCTGTGGATGAGCAGTTCTTC. This sequence encodes CASSLRGPVDEQFF. This chain connects TRBV7-3 to TRBJ2-1, with a possible D match to TRBD1 (5 bases). The CDR3 is made up of 14 amino acids. Deletions cut 1 base from V and 8 bases from J, with 12 bases between. Germline CDR1 reads SGHTA; CDR2 reads FQGTGA.

CDR3 nucleotides: TGTGCCATCAGTCCAACCGGGACTAGTACCGGGGAGCTGTTTTTT. It yields the protein CAISPTGTSTGELFF. This sequence joins TRBV10-3 and TRBJ2-2; 8 bases align to TRBD2. The CDR3 is made up of 15 amino acids. V dropped 5 bases and J dropped 5; count of bases not matched to a gene: 7. CDR1 and CDR2 from the germline V gene are ENHRY and SYGVKD.

In this sample, this clonotype turned up a few times. J is TRBJ2-2 and V is TRBV4-1; the match to TRBD1 covers 11 bases. Germline-derived CDR1 and CDR2 are MGHRA and YSYEKL. J lost 5 bases, V lost 3 bases, and 5 bases had no gene match. This CDR3 spans 16 amino acids. Here the CDR3 reads CASSQRGTGGTGELFF. The CDR3 nucleotides are TGCGCCAGCAGCCAGAGGGGGACAGGGGGGACCGGGGAGCTGTTTTTT.

This chain links TRBV20-1 with TRBJ1-6; D uncertain. Trimming pared 6 bases from V and 0 bases from J, leaving 12 bases between. Germline V gene lookup returns CDR1 DFQATT and CDR2 SNEGSKA (reference sequence). The CDR3 runs 15 residues. CDR3 DNA sequence: TGCAGTGCCGCCTCCTTGAGCTCCTATAATTCACCCCTCCACTTT. It yields the protein CSAASLSSYNSPLHF.

The chain recombines TRBV20-1 with TRBJ2-3; 7 bases are shared with TRBD1. V trimming: 2 bases; J trimming: 3 bases; junction bases outside the gene matches: 5. The CDR3 extends over 14 amino acids. Germline V gene lookup returns CDR1 DFQATT and CDR2 SNEGSKA (reference sequence). DNA of the CDR3: TGCAGTGCTAGAAGGGACAGCCCAACAGATACGCAGTATTTT. Translating it yields CSARRDSPTDTQYF.

Concerning this clonotype: This likely came from a read error, as a far larger clone is one base away. The gene calls are TRBV7-8 and TRBJ1-1, with D maybe TRBD1 (5 bases). Germline CDR1 and CDR2: SGHVS and FQNEAQ. The CDR3 has 11 amino acids. CDR3 sequence reads: CANSPGTEAFF. DNA of the CDR3: TGTGCCAACAGCCCAGGGACTGAAGCTTTCTTT.

In this sample, this clonotype turned up a few times. The chain uses TRBV12-5 and TRBJ2-3; 10 bases match TRBD1. After removal of 8 bases from V and 6 bases from J, the junction contained 11 bases not matched to a gene. The CDR3 spans 15 residues. CDR1 LGHNT and CDR2 FRNRAP come from the germline V gene. CDR3 bases: TGTGCTAGTCAGGGGGGGACAGGGGCGTGGGATACGCAGTATTTT. Amino acids: CASQGGTGAWDTQYF.

The CDR3 sequence: CASSQVTGDSNQPQHF. DNA for the CDR3: TGCGCCAGCAGCCAAGTTACAGGGGATAGCAATCAGCCCCAGCATTTT. The genes are TRBV4-1 and TRBJ1-5, with 7 positions matching TRBD1. From germline, CDR1 is MGHRA and CDR2 YSYEKL. The trim removed 1 base at V and 0 bases at J, leaving 3 bases unmatched. The CDR3 runs 16 residues.

The rearrangement uses TRBV5-8 and TRBJ2-5; D remains ambiguous. Germline V gives CDR1 SGHTS, CDR2 YDEGEE. V lost 9 bases and J lost 3, with 6 bases in between. There are 10 residues in the CDR3. The CDR3 DNA reads TGTGCCATTTCAAAAGAGACCCAGTACTTC. It is translated as CAISKETQYF. The full variable domain, in which reference TRBV5-8 and TRBJ2-5 provide the parts outside the CDR3, is EAGVTQSPTHLIKTRGQQATLRCSPISGHTSVYWYQQALGLGLQFLLWYDEGEERNRGNFPPRFSGRQFPNYSSELNVNALELEDSALYLCAISKETQYFGPGTRLLVL.

A few counts support this clonotype. V is TRBV12-3 or TRBV12-4 and J is TRBJ1-5, with D unclear. Trimming took 3 bases from V and 1 from J, leaving 7 bases between them. The CDR3 is 14 amino acids. The CDR3, as DNA: TGTGCCAGCAGTTTCAACCCGAGCAATCAGCCCCAGCATTTT. The encoded protein is CASSFNPSNQPQHF.

The gene calls are TRBV11-2 and TRBJ1-1; D perhaps matches TRBD1 (5 bases). The CDR3 extends over 16 amino acids. V shed 5 bases and J shed 3 bases, with 19 bases lying between them. Germline CDR1 is SGHAT and CDR2 is FQNNGV. The CDR3 bases are TGTGCCAGCAGCCCTTGGAGGGCTTCGGGGGACACTGAAGCTTTCTTT. Translated: CASSPWRASGDTEAFF.

J is TRBJ2-5 and V is TRBV20-1; 8 bases fit TRBD2. The CDR3 runs to 15 residues. With 2 bases clipped from V and 5 bases from J, the junction kept 10 bases outside the gene matches. In germline, CDR1 is DFQATT, CDR2 SNEGSKA (reference sequence). This chain's CDR3 is CSARPLAGGRETQYF. CDR3 DNA: TGCAGTGCTAGACCCCTCGCGGGGGGACGGGAGACCCAGTACTTC.

Only a few counts were recorded for this clonotype. CDR3 sequence: CAIGQYSNQPQHF. DNA for the CDR3: TGTGCCATCGGACAGTATAGCAATCAGCCCCAGCATTTT. The J gene is TRBJ1-5, the V gene TRBV7-8, with D maybe TRBD1 (6 bases). Germline V CDR1 and CDR2: SGHVS, FQNEAQ. V dropped 10 bases and J dropped 0 bases, with 10 bases sitting between them. The CDR3 sequence is 13 residues long.

This clonotype has at least ten counts. The chain recombines TRBV7-8 with TRBJ1-1, with TRBD1 matching over 8 bases. CDR1 and CDR2 (germline): SGHVS, FQNEAQ. The CDR3 loop spans 13 amino acids. Trimming cost V 5 bases and J 6 bases; bases outside gene matches: 5. The CDR3 loop reads CASSPDRVAEAFF. The CDR3 DNA follows: TGTGCCAGCAGCCCGGACAGGGTCGCTGAAGCTTTCTTT.

This clonotype was observed many times. This sequence joins TRBV7-8 and TRBJ2-1; 9 bases are a match to TRBD2. CDR3 length: 15 amino acids. Germline trimming cut 5 bases from V and 3 bases from J; bases unmatched to any gene: 5. CDR1 is SGHVS, CDR2 FQNEAQ, per germline. DNA of the CDR3: TGTGCCAGCAGCGCCTATAGCGGGGGCTACAATGAGCAGTTCTTC. This codes for CASSAYSGGYNEQFF.

The chain couples TRBV27 to TRBJ1-6; tentatively, D is TRBD1 (5 bases). The CDR3 is 14 amino acids. The germline CDR1 and CDR2 sequences are MNHEY and SMNVEV (reference sequence). V shed 3 bases and J shed 9 bases, with 12 bases lying between them. This chain's CDR3 is CASSFGSGASPLHF. The CDR3 DNA reads as TGTGCCAGCAGTTTCGGCAGCGGGGCTTCACCCCTCCACTTT.

CDR3 region: CASSLTGTGAREQYF. For the CDR3, the DNA is TGTGCCAGCAGCTTAACCGGGACAGGGGCGCGGGAGCAGTACTTC. The V and J genes are TRBV7-6 and TRBJ2-7; the match to TRBD1 covers 10 bases. V trimming: 2 bases; J trimming: 7 bases; junction bases outside the gene matches: 8. The CDR3 covers 15 residues. Germline-derived CDR1 and CDR2 are SGHVS and FNYEAQ.

Points on this clonotype: The junction shows a germline mismatch at one end, possibly a read error. CDR3 in DNA: TGTGCTAGCAGCTTAGAAGGATCGCCACCTTACAATGAGCAGTTCTTC. This codes for CASSLEGSPPYNEQFF. The chain recombines TRBV7-7 with TRBJ2-1; no clear D. Per the germline V gene, CDR1 is SSHAT and CDR2 is FNYEAQ (reference sequence). CDR3 length: 16 residues.

The sample holds a few counts of this clonotype. The V and J genes are TRBV7-2 and TRBJ2-7, with D possibly being TRBD1 (6 bases). Germline CDR1 SGHTA, CDR2 FQGNSA. V was cut by 6 bases and J by 2 bases, with 14 bases left in between. CDR3 length: 14 amino acids. CDR3: CASRQGFDTYEQYF. In DNA form, the CDR3 reads TGTGCCAGCAGACAGGGATTTGATACCTACGAGCAGTACTTC.

The chain has TRBV9 and TRBJ2-1; 13 bases map to TRBD2. CDR1 and CDR2 (germline): SGDLS, YYNGEE. The CDR3 consists of 13 residues. CDR3 sequence (DNA): TGTGCTACTAGCGGGGGGGCCCACAATGAGCAGTTCTTC. Amino acids: CATSGGAHNEQFF.